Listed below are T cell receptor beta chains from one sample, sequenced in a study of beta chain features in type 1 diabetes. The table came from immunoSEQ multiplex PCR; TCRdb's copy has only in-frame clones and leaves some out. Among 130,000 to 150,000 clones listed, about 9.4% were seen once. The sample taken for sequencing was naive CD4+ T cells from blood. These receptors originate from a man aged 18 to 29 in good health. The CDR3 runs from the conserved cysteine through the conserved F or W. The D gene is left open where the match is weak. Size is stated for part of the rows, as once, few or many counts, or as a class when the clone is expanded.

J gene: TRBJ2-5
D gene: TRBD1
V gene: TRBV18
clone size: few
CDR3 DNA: TGTGCCAGCTCACCCCGACAGGGGTGGGCCCTGGACCAAGAGACCCAGTACTTC
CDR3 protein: CASSPRQGWALDQETQYF

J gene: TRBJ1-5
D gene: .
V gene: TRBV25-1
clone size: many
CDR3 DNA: TGTGCCAGCACAACAGGGATGGGTCAGCCCCAGCATTTT
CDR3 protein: CASTTGMGQPQHF

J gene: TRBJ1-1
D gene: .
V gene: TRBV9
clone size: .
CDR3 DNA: TGTGCCAGCAGCGGTCAGGGACATCCAAACACTGAAGCTTTCTTT
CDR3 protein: CASSGQGHPNTEAFF

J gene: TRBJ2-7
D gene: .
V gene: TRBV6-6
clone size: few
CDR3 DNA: TGTGCCAGCAGTCCCGGACAGTCCGCCTACGAGCAGTACTTC
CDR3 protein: CASSPGQSAYEQYF

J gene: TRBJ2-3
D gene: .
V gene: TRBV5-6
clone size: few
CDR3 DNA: TGTGCCAGCAGCTTGGACGGAAACGGAGCTAGCACAGATACGCAGTATTTT
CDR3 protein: CASSLDGNGASTDTQYF

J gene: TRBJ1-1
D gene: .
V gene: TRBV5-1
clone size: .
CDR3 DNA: TGCGCCAGCAGCTTTGGAGGGGTCACTGAAGCTTTCTTT
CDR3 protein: CASSFGGVTEAFF

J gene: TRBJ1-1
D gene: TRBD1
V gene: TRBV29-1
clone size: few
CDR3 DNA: TGCAGCGTTGAGGGACAGGGGGGGACTGAAGCTTTCTTT
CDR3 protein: CSVEGQGGTEAFF

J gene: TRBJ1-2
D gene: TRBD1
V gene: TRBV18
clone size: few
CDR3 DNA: TGTGCCAGCTCACCAGCTCAGGGGGATGGCTACACCTTC
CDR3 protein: CASSPAQGDGYTF

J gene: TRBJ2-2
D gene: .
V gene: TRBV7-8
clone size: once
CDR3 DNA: TGTGCCAGCAGCAATCCGCGGCGCAGAGCGACCGGGGAGCTGTTTTTT
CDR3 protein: CASSNPRRRATGELFF

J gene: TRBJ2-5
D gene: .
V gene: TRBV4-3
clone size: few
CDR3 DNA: TGCGCCAGCAGCCAAGATACTAGTTCTCAAGAGACCCAGTACTTC
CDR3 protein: CASSQDTSSQETQYF

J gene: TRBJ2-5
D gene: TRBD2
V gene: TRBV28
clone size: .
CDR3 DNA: TGTGCCAGCACCGCGGGGGACCGGGAGACCCAGTACTTC
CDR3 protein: CASTAGDRETQYF

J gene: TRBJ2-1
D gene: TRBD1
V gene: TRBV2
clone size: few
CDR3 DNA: TGTGCCAGCAGTTCGGACAGGCCCCATTACGGTGAGCAGTTCTTC
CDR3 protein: CASSSDRPHYGEQFF

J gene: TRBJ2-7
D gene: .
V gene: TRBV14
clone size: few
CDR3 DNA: TGTGCCAGCAGCCAAGACCCGAGCTCCTACGAGCAGTACTTC
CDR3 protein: CASSQDPSSYEQYF

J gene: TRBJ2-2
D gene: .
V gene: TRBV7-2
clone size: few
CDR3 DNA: TGTGCCAGCAGCTACGGGGGGCCCGGGGAGCTGTTTTTT
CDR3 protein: CASSYGGPGELFF

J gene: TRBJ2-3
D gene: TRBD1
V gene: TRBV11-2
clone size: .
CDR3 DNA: TGTGCCAGCAGCTTAGATAAGACAGGGGCAATATGGACAGATACGCAGTATTTT
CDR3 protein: CASSLDKTGAIWTDTQYF

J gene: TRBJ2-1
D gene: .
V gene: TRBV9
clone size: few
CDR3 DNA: TGTGCCAGCAGCTTACGGGGGATCAATGAGCAGTTCTTC
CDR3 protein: CASSLRGINEQFF

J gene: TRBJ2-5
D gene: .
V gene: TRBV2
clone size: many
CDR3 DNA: TGTGCCAGCAGTGAAGAAGGGGGACGGAACCAAGAGACCCAGTACTTC
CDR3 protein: CASSEEGGRNQETQYF

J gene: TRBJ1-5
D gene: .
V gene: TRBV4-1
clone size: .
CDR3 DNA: TGCGCCAGCAGCCAAGAAATGGGAGGTGGGCAGCCCCAGCATTTT
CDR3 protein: CASSQEMGGGQPQHF

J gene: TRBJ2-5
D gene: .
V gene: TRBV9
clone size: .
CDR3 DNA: TGTGCCAGCAGCGTGGTAGAGCAAGAGACCCAGTACTTC
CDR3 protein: CASSVVEQETQYF

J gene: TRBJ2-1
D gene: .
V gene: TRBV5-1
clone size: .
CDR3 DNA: TGCGCCAGCAGCTTGGACAGGGCTACCGATGAGCAGTTCTTC
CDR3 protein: CASSLDRATDEQFF

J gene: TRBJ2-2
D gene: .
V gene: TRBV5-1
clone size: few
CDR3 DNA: TGCGCCAGCAGCTTGGACAGCAACACCGGGGAGCTGTTTTTT
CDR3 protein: CASSLDSNTGELFF

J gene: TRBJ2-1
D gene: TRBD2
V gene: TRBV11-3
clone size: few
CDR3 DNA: TGTGCCAGCAGCTTAGTGGTAGCGGGGGCCATCAATGAGCAGTTCTTC
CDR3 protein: CASSLVVAGAINEQFF

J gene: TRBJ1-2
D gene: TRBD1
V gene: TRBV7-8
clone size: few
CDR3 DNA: TGTGCCAGCAGCTCAGCCGGGACAGCCTATGGCTACACCTTC
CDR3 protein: CASSSAGTAYGYTF

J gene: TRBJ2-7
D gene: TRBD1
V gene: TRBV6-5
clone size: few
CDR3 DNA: TGTGCCAGCACATGGGACAGACTCTCCTACGAGCAGTACTTC
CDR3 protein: CASTWDRLSYEQYF

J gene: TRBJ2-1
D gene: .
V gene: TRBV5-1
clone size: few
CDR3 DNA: TGCGCCAGCATGGTACAGGCCTCAATCAATGAGCAGTTCTTC
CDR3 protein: CASMVQASINEQFF

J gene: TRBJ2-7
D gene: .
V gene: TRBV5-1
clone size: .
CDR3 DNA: TGCGCCAGCAGTGACAGTACTTCCTACGAGCAGTACTTC
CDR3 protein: CASSDSTSYEQYF

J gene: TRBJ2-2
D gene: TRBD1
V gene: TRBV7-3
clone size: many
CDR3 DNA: TGTGCCAGCAGCCCGCAGGGACAGGGCGGCGGGGAGCTGTTTTTT
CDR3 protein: CASSPQGQGGGELFF

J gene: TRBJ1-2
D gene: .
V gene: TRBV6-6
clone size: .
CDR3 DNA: TGTGCCAGCAGTTACGGCGGGACCTCCGTGGGCTACACCTTC
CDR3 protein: CASSYGGTSVGYTF

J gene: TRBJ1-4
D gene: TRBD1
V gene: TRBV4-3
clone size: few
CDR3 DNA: TGCGCCAGCAGCCAGGACAGGGTTGTTGAAAAACTGTTTTTT
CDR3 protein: CASSQDRVVEKLFF

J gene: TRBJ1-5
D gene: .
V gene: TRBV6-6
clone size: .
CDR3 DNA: TGTGCCAGCAGTTACGGTGGGGGAGGGAATCAGCCCCAGCATTTT
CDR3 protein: CASSYGGGGNQPQHF

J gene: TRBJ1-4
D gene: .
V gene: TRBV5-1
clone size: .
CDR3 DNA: TGCGCCAGCAGCTTGGGTCAGACAACTAATGAAAAACTGTTTTTT
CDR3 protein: CASSLGQTTNEKLFF

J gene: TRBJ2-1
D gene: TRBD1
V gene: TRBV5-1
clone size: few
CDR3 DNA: TGCGCCAGCAGCTACGGACAGGGGAACTCCTACAATGAGCAGTTCTTC
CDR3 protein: CASSYGQGNSYNEQFF

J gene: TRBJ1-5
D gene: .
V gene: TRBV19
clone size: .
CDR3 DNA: TGTGCCAGTAGTATAAGGACTCCTAATAGCAATCAGCCCCAGCATTTT
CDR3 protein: CASSIRTPNSNQPQHF

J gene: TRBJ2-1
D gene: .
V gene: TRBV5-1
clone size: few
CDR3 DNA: TGCGCCAGCAGCTTGGAGAGGGTGGACAATGAGCAGTTCTTC
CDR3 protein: CASSLERVDNEQFF

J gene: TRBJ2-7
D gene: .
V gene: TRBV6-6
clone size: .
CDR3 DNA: TGTGCCAGTCGACAGAGCTCCTACGAGCAGTACTTC
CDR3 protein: CASRQSSYEQYF

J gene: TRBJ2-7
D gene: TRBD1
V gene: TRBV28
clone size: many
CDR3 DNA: TGTGCCAGCATTACCGGGACAGGGACCTACGAGCAGTACTTC
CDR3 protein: CASITGTGTYEQYF

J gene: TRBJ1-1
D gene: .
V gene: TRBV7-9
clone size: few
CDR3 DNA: TGTGCCAGCAGCTTAGGGGGAGGGGGGACTGAAGCTTTCTTT
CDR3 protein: CASSLGGGGTEAFF

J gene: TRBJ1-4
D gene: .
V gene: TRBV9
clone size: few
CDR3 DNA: TGTGCCAGCAGCGTAGGAGTGACTAATGAAAAACTGTTTTTT
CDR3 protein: CASSVGVTNEKLFF

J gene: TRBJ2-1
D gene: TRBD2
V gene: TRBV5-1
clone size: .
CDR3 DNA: TGCGCCAGCAGCTTCGAGGGGTGGGGGGGATTCTTC
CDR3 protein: CASSFEGWGGFF

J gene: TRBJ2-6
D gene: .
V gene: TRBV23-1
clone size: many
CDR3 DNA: TGCGCCCCCTCGGCGGGGTTCTCTGGGGCCAACGTCCTGACTTTC
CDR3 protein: CAPSAGFSGANVLTF

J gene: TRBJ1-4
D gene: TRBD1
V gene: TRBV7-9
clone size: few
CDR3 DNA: TGTGCCAGCAGCCCCGGGACAGGGGGCGGCGGTAGTGAAAAACTGTTTTTT
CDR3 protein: CASSPGTGGGGSEKLFF

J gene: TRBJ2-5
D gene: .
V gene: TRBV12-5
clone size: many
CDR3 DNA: TGTGCTAGTGCTCTCAGGTGGGAGACCCAGTACTTC
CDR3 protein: CASALRWETQYF